This TCR beta chain derives from a study of T cell changes during pregnancy in multiple sclerosis. The germline V gene has CDR1 MNHEY and CDR2 SVGAGI. The V end was cut by 8 bases, the J end by 2 bases, with 18 bases between. There are 15 residues in the CDR3. Some clones are missing from TCRdb's copy, which holds only in-frame ones; the method was immunoSEQ multiplex PCR. The sample lists roughly 110,000 clones; around nine tenths were seen once. Only a few counts were recorded for this clone. This sequence originates from a female donor with multiple sclerosis, enrolled in a pregnancy study. Here the sequenced sample was peripheral blood, taken in the third trimester of pregnancy. The chain has TRBV6-5 and TRBJ1-1; weak D call: TRBD1 (5 bases). This CDR3 is CASGPGGGGNTEAFF. CDR3 in DNA: TGTGCCAGCGGTCCTGGGGGAGGCGGTAACACTGAAGCTTTCTTT.